These 18 T cell receptor beta chains came from one sample sequenced in a study of blood T cell repertoires in COVID-19. The assay was immunoSEQ multiplex PCR, and TCRdb's table has in-frame clones only and misses some. This sample has about 90,000 clones; about 76% occur once, and the top ten carry roughly 9.8%. The sample taken for sequencing was peripheral blood. Source of these receptors: a woman older than 75 with acute or convalescent COVID-19.

The chain joins TRBV18 to TRBJ1-2; possible D gene TRBD1, 6 bases. CDR3 size: 16 residues. Germline values: CDR1 KGHSH, CDR2 LQKENI. The ends were cut back, 0 bases at V and 3 bases at J, with 14 bases in the middle. This CDR3 is CASSPPGGGRDYGYTF. The CDR3 coding sequence is TGTGCCAGCTCACCACCGGGGGGGGGCCGGGACTATGGCTACACCTTC.

The chain is built from TRBV4-2 and TRBJ2-5, with D possibly matching TRBD2 (6 bases). This CDR3 is built from 13 residues. V shed 5 bases and J shed 4 bases, with 11 bases lying between them. Germline-derived CDR1 and CDR2 are LGHNA and YNFKEQ. The CDR3 DNA sequence: TGTGCCAGCAGCGTGACTAGGGTAGAGACCCAGTACTTC. Protein sequence: CASSVTRVETQYF.

This clone was counted once. This rearrangement joins TRBV28 to TRBJ2-7; TRBD1 aligns across 9 bases. Germline CDR1 MDHEN, CDR2 SYDVKM. The CDR3 runs 14 residues. V dropped 6 bases and J dropped 4; count of bases not matched to a gene: 7. For the CDR3, the DNA is TGTGCCAGCAGGAAGCCGGGACAGGGATACGAGCAGTACTTC. Its translation is CASRKPGQGYEQYF.

This chain joins TRBV5-1 and TRBJ1-1; D unclear. The CDR3 runs 11 residues. Trimming removed 5 bases at V and 11 bases at J, with 13 bases between. Germline V gene data show CDR1 as SGHRS and CDR2 as YFSETQ. This CDR3 is CASREGFRAFF. For the CDR3, the DNA is TGCGCCAGCAGAGAGGGCTTTCGGGCTTTCTTT.

V usage is TRBV9 and J usage is TRBJ1-1; possibly TRBD1 for D (6 bases). Germline-derived CDR1 and CDR2 are SGDLS and YYNGEE. The V end was cut by 5 bases, the J end by 6 bases, with 17 bases between. The CDR3 is made up of 14 amino acids. The DNA of the CDR3 is TGTGCCAGCAGTGGTACAGGGAGGGCCTCTGAAGCTTTCTTT. Its protein product is CASSGTGRASEAFF.

The rearrangement uses TRBV11-2 and TRBJ1-1; 7 positions match TRBD1. Germline V gene lookup returns CDR1 SGHAT and CDR2 FQNNGV. This CDR3 region has 15 residues. V lost 5 bases and J lost 5; bases outside the gene matches: 11. CDR3 sequence: CASSLLGTGATEAFF. The CDR3 DNA reads TGTGCCAGCAGCCTTTTAGGCACAGGGGCGACTGAAGCTTTCTTT. Full variable domain (remainder filled in from reference TRBV11-2 and TRBJ1-1): EAGVAQSPRYKIIEKRQSVAFWCNPISGHATLYWYQQILGQGPKLLIQFQNNGVVDDSQLPKDRFSAERLKGVDSTLKIQPAKLEDSAVYLCASSLLGTGATEAFFGQGTRLTVV.

This rearrangement joins TRBV5-1 to TRBJ1-5; 9 bases align to TRBD1. The CDR3 is made up of 14 amino acids. Looked up from germline, CDR1 is SGHRS and CDR2 is YFSETQ. Germline trimming cut 5 bases from V and 4 bases from J; bases unmatched to any gene: 4. The CDR3: CASSSGTGNQPQHF. Written as DNA, the CDR3 is TGCGCCAGCAGTTCCGGGACAGGGAATCAGCCCCAGCATTTT. Drawing the rest from reference TRBV5-1 and TRBJ1-5, the complete variable domain is KAGVTQTPRYLIKTRGQQVTLSCSPISGHRSVSWYQQTPGQGLQFLFEYFSETQRNKGNFPGRFSGRQFSNSRSEMNVSTLELGDSALYLCASSSGTGNQPQHFGDGTRLSIL.

V usage is TRBV5-4 and J usage is TRBJ1-2; D gene uncertain. The CDR3 length is 14 residues. Germline CDR1 and CDR2: SGHNT and YYREEE (reference sequence). V lost 4 bases and J 4 bases, leaving 14 bases between the germline ends. As DNA, the CDR3 is TGTGCCAGCAGCAAACCTGATGGCTCCTATGGCTACACCTTC. Translating gives CASSKPDGSYGYTF. The entire variable domain, with the rest obtained from reference TRBV5-4 and TRBJ1-2, is as follows: ETGVTQSPTHLIKTRGQQVTLRCSSQSGHNTVSWYQQALGQGPQFIFQYYREEENGRGNFPPRFSGLQFPNYSSELNVNALELDDSALYLCASSKPDGSYGYTFGSGTRLTVV.

This chain connects TRBV10-3 to TRBJ1-1; 8 bases map to TRBD1. The CDR3 extends over 12 amino acids. The germline CDR1 and CDR2 sequences are ENHRY and SYGVKD. Trimming removed 5 bases from V and 11 bases from J; junction bases left unmatched: 7. In nucleotides, the CDR3 is TGTGCCATCAGTCCTCCGACAGGGGCGGCTTTCTTT. It is translated as CAISPPTGAAFF.

V and J are TRBV7-3 and TRBJ2-1, with TRBD2 matching over 12 bases. The CDR3 loop spans 17 amino acids. V trimming: 6 bases; J trimming: 5 bases; junction bases outside the gene matches: 11. Germline loops: CDR1 SGHTA, CDR2 FQGTGA. The CDR3 loop is CASSNPRLAGGNNEQFF. The CDR3 DNA reads TGTGCCAGCAGTAACCCCAGGCTAGCGGGGGGGAACAATGAGCAGTTCTTC.

This clone turned up a few times. The chain is built from TRBV6-6 and TRBJ2-1; a possible D gene is TRBD2 (5 bases). CDR3 length: 12 amino acids. Deletions cut 8 bases from V and 6 bases from J, with 11 bases between. In germline, CDR1 is MNHNY, CDR2 SVGAGI (reference sequence). For the CDR3, the DNA is TGTGCCAGCCGCCCCGCGGGCAATGAGCAGTTCTTC. Protein sequence: CASRPAGNEQFF.

This chain uses TRBV5-1 with TRBJ2-1; possible D gene TRBD2, 5 bases. CDR3 length: 16 residues. In germline, CDR1 is SGHRS, CDR2 YFSETQ. The V end lost 0 bases, the J end lost 2 bases, and 12 bases lay between the germline ends. The CDR3 here is CASSLGNSGAYNEQFF. The DNA for the CDR3 is TGCGCCAGCAGCTTGGGAAACAGCGGAGCCTACAATGAGCAGTTCTTC. Complete variable domain (other parts from reference TRBV5-1 and TRBJ2-1): KAGVTQTPRYLIKTRGQQVTLSCSPISGHRSVSWYQQTPGQGLQFLFEYFSETQRNKGNFPGRFSGRQFSNSRSEMNVSTLELGDSALYLCASSLGNSGAYNEQFFGPGTRLTVL.

The V and J genes are TRBV12-3 or TRBV12-4 and TRBJ1-2, with a possible D match to TRBD1 (5 bases). Trimming stripped 1 base from V and 4 bases from J, with 7 bases between. The CDR3 loop spans 13 amino acids. The CDR3: CASSLVGAYGYTF. CDR3 DNA sequence: TGTGCCAGCAGTTTAGTTGGGGCCTATGGCTACACCTTC.

This chain uses TRBV7-2 with TRBJ2-5; the D gene is possibly TRBD2 (5 bases). CDR3 size: 13 residues. CDR1 is SGHTA, CDR2 FQGNSA, per germline. V lost 2 bases, J lost 6 bases, and 10 bases lay in between. Written as DNA, the CDR3 is TGTGCCAGCAGCTTATACGGGGAGAAGACCCAGTACTTC. Its protein product is CASSLYGEKTQYF. Variable domain in full (rest from reference TRBV7-2 and TRBJ2-5): GAGVSQSPSNKVTEKGKDVELRCDPISGHTALYWYRQSLGQGLEFLIYFQGNSAPDKSGLPSDRFSAERTGGSVSTLTIQRTQQEDSAVYLCASSLYGEKTQYFGPGTRLLVL.

The rearrangement uses TRBV4-2 and TRBJ1-6; tentatively, D is TRBD1 (6 bases). This CDR3 has 14 amino acids. Per germline, CDR1 LGHNA and CDR2 YNFKEQ. The ends were cut back, 0 bases at V and 9 bases at J, with 9 bases in the middle. Here the CDR3 DNA reads TGTGCCAGCAGCCAAGAAACAGGGAGTTCACCCCTCCACTTT. Amino acids: CASSQETGSSPLHF.

The chain couples TRBV3-1 (or the pseudogene TRBV3-2) to TRBJ2-3, with D hard to call. The CDR3 is 17 amino acids. Germline assignment: CDR1 LGHDT and CDR2 YNNKEL (reference sequence). V was cut by 2 bases and J by 3 bases, with 18 bases left in between. The CDR3 sequence is CASSQWRTTLTTDTQYF. CDR3 nucleotide sequence: TGTGCCAGCAGCCAATGGAGAACTACCCTGACTACAGATACGCAGTATTTT.

This clone was seen more than once but under ten times. The gene calls are TRBV4-3 and TRBJ1-4; D is perhaps TRBD1 (5 bases). V lost 1 base to trimming and J lost 8 bases, with 14 bases between them. Germline lookup yields CDR1 LGHNA and CDR2 YSLEER. The CDR3 has 15 amino acids. The CDR3 spells CASSQVGGDGEKLFF. The CDR3 nucleotides read TGCGCCAGCAGCCAAGTGGGGGGGGATGGCGAAAAACTGTTTTTT.

The chain recombines TRBV11-2 with TRBJ2-7, with D unresolved. The CDR3 contains 13 residues. The germline V and J ends were trimmed by 0 bases and 2 bases, with 5 bases remaining between them. CDR1 and CDR2 (germline): SGHAT, FQNNGV. The CDR3 loop reads CASSLDTAYEQYF. The CDR3 DNA reads as TGTGCCAGCAGCTTAGATACGGCCTACGAGCAGTACTTC.